Each of the 17 T cell receptor beta chains below was sequenced from the same sample in a study of graft-versus-host responses after intestinal transplantation. Processing released intraepithelial and lamina propria lymphocytes from the graft tissue. This table comes from immunoSEQ multiplex PCR, and its TCRdb copy is limited to in-frame clones, with some not included. The sample shows tens of thousands of clones, about nine tenths of them seen only once. Sequenced material: ileum tissue, taken approximately 370 days after transplant. These receptors were taken from a human patient who received an intestinal transplant, so some T cells may come from the graft donor.

The chain employs TRBV6-1 and TRBJ1-2; D unresolved. V gave up 4 bases and J gave up 2 bases, with 14 bases separating them. Germline-derived CDR1 and CDR2 are MNHNS and SASEGT. This CDR3 has 15 amino acids. Here the CDR3 DNA reads TGTGCCAGCAGTGCCAACAAGGAATACAACTATGGCTACACCTTC. It codes for CASSANKEYNYGYTF.

The chain combines TRBV28 with TRBJ1-4; D remains unclear. The V end was cut by 7 bases, the J end by 0 bases, with 12 bases between. The CDR3 extends over 15 amino acids. From germline, CDR1 is MDHEN and CDR2 SYDVKM. The CDR3 here is CASTPAHTTNEKLFF. The CDR3 DNA reads as TGTGCCAGCACACCCGCCCATACAACTAATGAAAAACTGTTTTTT.

The chain employs TRBV5-5 and TRBJ2-7; D might be TRBD1 (6 bases). The germline gives CDR1 SGHKS, CDR2 YYEKEE (reference sequence). This CDR3 is 15 amino acids long. Trimming removed 0 bases at V and 3 bases at J, with 13 bases between. CDR3 bases: TGTGCCAGCAGCTTGGGAGCTGGGGGCGGCTACGAGCAGTACTTC. Protein: CASSLGAGGGYEQYF.

This chain joins TRBV5-1 and TRBJ2-7; D perhaps matches TRBD1 (6 bases). V lost 4 bases to trimming and J lost 4 bases, with 12 bases between them. The germline V gene encodes CDR1 SGHRS and CDR2 YFSETQ. The CDR3 is 13 residues long. In DNA, the CDR3 is TGCGCCAGCAGCGCTACAGGGATTTACGAGCAGTACTTC. Its protein is CASSATGIYEQYF. Drawing the rest from reference TRBV5-1 and TRBJ2-7, the complete variable domain is KAGVTQTPRYLIKTRGQQVTLSCSPISGHRSVSWYQQTPGQGLQFLFEYFSETQRNKGNFPGRFSGRQFSNSRSEMNVSTLELGDSALYLCASSATGIYEQYFGPGTRLTVT.

V gene TRBV19 combines with J gene TRBJ1-2, with D unclear. This CDR3 region has 13 residues. Germline V CDR1 and CDR2: LNHDA, SQIVND (reference sequence). V was shortened by 4 bases and J by 0 bases, with 6 bases between the two germline ends. Here the CDR3 DNA reads TGTGCCAGTAGTACTGTAGCTAACTATGGCTACACCTTC. Translating gives CASSTVANYGYTF.

This chain uses TRBV2 with TRBJ1-2; D gene ambiguous. The CDR3 covers 14 residues. V was cut by 1 base and J by 6 bases, with 12 bases left in between. Germline assignment: CDR1 SNHLY and CDR2 FYNNEI. The CDR3 DNA reads TGTGCCAGCAGTGAAGAAAATACACGGAATGGCTACACCTTC. This translates into CASSEENTRNGYTF.

The rearrangement uses TRBV5-1 and TRBJ2-5; the match to TRBD2 covers 7 bases. Germline V gene lookup returns CDR1 SGHRS and CDR2 YFSETQ. The ends lost 1 base at V and 0 bases at J; junction bases unmatched: 3. The CDR3 extends over 15 amino acids. CDR3 sequence reads: CASSLSRGDQETQYF. DNA for the CDR3: TGCGCCAGCAGCTTGAGCCGGGGGGACCAAGAGACCCAGTACTTC.

This clone was detected only once. The V gene is TRBV6-5, the J gene TRBJ2-7, with no clear D. This CDR3 has 13 residues. Germline loops: CDR1 MNHEY, CDR2 SVGAGI. The V gene lost 2 bases and the J gene lost 1 base, with 6 bases spanning the gap. CDR3 DNA sequence: TGTGCCAGCAGTTACGGGCAGTCCTACGAGCAGTACTTC. It specifies CASSYGQSYEQYF.

The chain links TRBV6-6 to TRBJ2-3; possible D gene TRBD2, 5 bases. The CDR3 contains 13 residues. Deletions cut 5 bases from V and 2 bases from J, with 8 bases between. Germline V CDR1 and CDR2: MNHNY, SVGAGI (reference sequence). CDR3 protein: CASSGLATDTQYF. The CDR3 DNA reads as TGTGCCAGCAGTGGACTTGCCACAGATACGCAGTATTTT.

The chain links TRBV7-9 to TRBJ2-7, with 9 nucleotides matching TRBD2. The CDR3 runs to 16 residues. Germline lookup yields CDR1 SEHNR and CDR2 FQNEAQ (reference sequence). V shed 5 bases, J shed 0 bases, and the junction held 8 bases outside the gene matches. The DNA of the CDR3 is TGTGCCAGCAGCCACTATAGCGGGGGAAGCTCCTACGAGCAGTACTTC. Translating it yields CASSHYSGGSSYEQYF. Full variable domain (outside the CDR3, taken from reference TRBV7-9 and TRBJ2-7): DTGVSQNPRHKITKRGQNVTFRCDPISEHNRLYWYRQTLGQGPEFLTYFQNEAQLEKSRLLSDRFSAERPKGSFSTLEIQRTEQGDSAMYLCASSHYSGGSSYEQYFGPGTRLTVT.

The chain recombines TRBV4-1 with TRBJ1-1, with 7 bases lining up with TRBD1. From germline, CDR1 is MGHRA and CDR2 YSYEKL. This CDR3 region has 15 residues. V gave up 3 bases and J gave up 6 bases; unmatched junction bases: 10. DNA of the CDR3: TGCGCCAGCAGCCAGACCGACAGGGATGGGGCTGAAGCTTTCTTT. Protein product: CASSQTDRDGAEAFF.

The rearrangement joins TRBV6-1 to TRBJ1-1, with a weak D call TRBD1 (6 bases). This CDR3 has 14 residues. Germline CDR1 and CDR2: MNHNS and SASEGT. V lost 5 bases and J lost 1, with 11 bases in between. CDR3 in DNA: TGTGCCAGCAGTACAACAGGGCGGAACACTGAAGCTTTCTTT. Translated: CASSTTGRNTEAFF.

The V and J genes are TRBV5-1 and TRBJ1-2, with D unresolved. The length of the CDR3 is 13 residues. Germline CDR1 reads SGHRS; CDR2 reads YFSETQ. The ends were cut back, 0 bases at V and 8 bases at J, with 11 bases in the middle. In DNA, the CDR3 is TGCGCCAGCAGCTTGGCTCAAAACTTGGGCTACACCTTC. Residues: CASSLAQNLGYTF.

This chain joins TRBV5-1 and TRBJ2-6, with D possibly called TRBD1 or TRBD2 (5 bases each). The CDR3 covers 15 residues. V lost 4 bases and J 3 bases, leaving 11 bases between the germline ends. CDR1 is SGHRS, CDR2 YFSETQ, per germline. The CDR3, as DNA: TGCGCCAGCAGCCCCCGGGGCTTTGGGGCCAACGTCCTGACTTTC. It specifies CASSPRGFGANVLTF. The full variable domain, in which reference TRBV5-1 and TRBJ2-6 provide the parts outside the CDR3, is KAGVTQTPRYLIKTRGQQVTLSCSPISGHRSVSWYQQTPGQGLQFLFEYFSETQRNKGNFPGRFSGRQFSNSRSEMNVSTLELGDSALYLCASSPRGFGANVLTFGAGSRLTVL.

V gene TRBV5-1 combines with J gene TRBJ2-2; D is perhaps TRBD1 (7 bases). Trimming pared 2 bases from V and 4 bases from J, leaving 15 bases between. The CDR3 consists of 16 residues. In germline, CDR1 is SGHRS, CDR2 YFSETQ. This CDR3 reads CASSLSTGDFTGELFF. CDR3 coding DNA: TGCGCCAGCAGCTTAAGCACAGGGGACTTCACCGGGGAGCTGTTTTTT.

This clone was seen only a few times. The CDR3 loop reads CASSLKETQYF. The CDR3 DNA reads as TGTGCCAGCAGTTTAAAGGAGACCCAGTACTTC. V is TRBV6-6 and J is TRBJ2-5; D uncertain. The CDR3 extends over 11 amino acids. Looked up from germline, CDR1 is MNHNY and CDR2 is SVGAGI (reference sequence). The V gene lost 4 bases and the J gene lost 5 bases, with 5 bases spanning the gap.

The CDR3 sequence is CASSLSRSNQPQHF. CDR3 bases: TGTGCCAGCAGTTTAAGTCGTAGCAATCAGCCCCAGCATTTT. The rearrangement links TRBV28 to TRBJ1-5; D remains ambiguous. The V end was cut by 2 bases, the J end by 0 bases, with 5 bases between. Germline V gene data show CDR1 as MDHEN and CDR2 as SYDVKM. The CDR3 runs to 14 residues.